This T cell receptor (beta chain) emerged from a study of shared clonotypes between healthy human individuals. Everyone who donated was a Caucasian adult who lived in Nashville, Tennessee. Regarding the study as a whole: Having only a few donors restricted how much genetic and exposure-history diversity was captured.

Details on this clone: Its antigen is currently unknown. A junction end diverges from the germline sequence, so it may reflect a read error. Other nucleotide sequences from this sample produce the same CDR3.

Generated by immunoSEQ multiplex PCR, the TCRdb table keeps only in-frame clones and is missing some. The repertoire has about 490,000 clones, 76% of them found once; the top ten carry 10% to 15%. Germline loops: CDR1 MDHEN, CDR2 SYDVKM. The CDR3 extends over 14 amino acids. The TCR originated in a woman aged 40 to 55 in good health. Some clones in this sample may be carry-over from other donors' samples. The V and J genes are TRBV28 and TRBJ2-7, with TRBD2 matching over 7 bases. The specimen was PBMCs. CDR3 nucleotide sequence: TGTGCCAGCAACCTGCCCGGGAGGCCCTATGAGCAGTACTTC. It yields the protein CASNLPGRPYEQYF. Combining the CDR3 with reference TRBV28 and TRBJ2-7 gives the whole variable domain DVKVTQSSRYLVKRTGEKVFLECVQDMDHENMFWYRQDPGLGLRLIYFSYDVKMKEKGDIPEGYSVSREKKERFSLILESASTNQTSMYLCASNLPGRPYEQYFGPGTRLTVT.